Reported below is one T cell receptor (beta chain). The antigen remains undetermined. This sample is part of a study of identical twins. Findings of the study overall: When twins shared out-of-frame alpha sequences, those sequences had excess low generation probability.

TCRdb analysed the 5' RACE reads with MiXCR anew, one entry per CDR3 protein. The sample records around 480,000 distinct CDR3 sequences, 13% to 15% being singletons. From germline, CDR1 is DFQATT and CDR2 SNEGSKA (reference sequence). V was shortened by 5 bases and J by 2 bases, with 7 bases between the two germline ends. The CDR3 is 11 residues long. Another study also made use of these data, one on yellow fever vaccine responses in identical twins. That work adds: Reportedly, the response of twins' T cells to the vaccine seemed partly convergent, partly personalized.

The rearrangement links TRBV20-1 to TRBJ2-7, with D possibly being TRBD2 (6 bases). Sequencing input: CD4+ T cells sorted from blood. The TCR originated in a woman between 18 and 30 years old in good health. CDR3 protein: CSARTTYEQYF. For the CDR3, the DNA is TGCAGTGCTCGGACTACCTACGAGCAGTACTTC.